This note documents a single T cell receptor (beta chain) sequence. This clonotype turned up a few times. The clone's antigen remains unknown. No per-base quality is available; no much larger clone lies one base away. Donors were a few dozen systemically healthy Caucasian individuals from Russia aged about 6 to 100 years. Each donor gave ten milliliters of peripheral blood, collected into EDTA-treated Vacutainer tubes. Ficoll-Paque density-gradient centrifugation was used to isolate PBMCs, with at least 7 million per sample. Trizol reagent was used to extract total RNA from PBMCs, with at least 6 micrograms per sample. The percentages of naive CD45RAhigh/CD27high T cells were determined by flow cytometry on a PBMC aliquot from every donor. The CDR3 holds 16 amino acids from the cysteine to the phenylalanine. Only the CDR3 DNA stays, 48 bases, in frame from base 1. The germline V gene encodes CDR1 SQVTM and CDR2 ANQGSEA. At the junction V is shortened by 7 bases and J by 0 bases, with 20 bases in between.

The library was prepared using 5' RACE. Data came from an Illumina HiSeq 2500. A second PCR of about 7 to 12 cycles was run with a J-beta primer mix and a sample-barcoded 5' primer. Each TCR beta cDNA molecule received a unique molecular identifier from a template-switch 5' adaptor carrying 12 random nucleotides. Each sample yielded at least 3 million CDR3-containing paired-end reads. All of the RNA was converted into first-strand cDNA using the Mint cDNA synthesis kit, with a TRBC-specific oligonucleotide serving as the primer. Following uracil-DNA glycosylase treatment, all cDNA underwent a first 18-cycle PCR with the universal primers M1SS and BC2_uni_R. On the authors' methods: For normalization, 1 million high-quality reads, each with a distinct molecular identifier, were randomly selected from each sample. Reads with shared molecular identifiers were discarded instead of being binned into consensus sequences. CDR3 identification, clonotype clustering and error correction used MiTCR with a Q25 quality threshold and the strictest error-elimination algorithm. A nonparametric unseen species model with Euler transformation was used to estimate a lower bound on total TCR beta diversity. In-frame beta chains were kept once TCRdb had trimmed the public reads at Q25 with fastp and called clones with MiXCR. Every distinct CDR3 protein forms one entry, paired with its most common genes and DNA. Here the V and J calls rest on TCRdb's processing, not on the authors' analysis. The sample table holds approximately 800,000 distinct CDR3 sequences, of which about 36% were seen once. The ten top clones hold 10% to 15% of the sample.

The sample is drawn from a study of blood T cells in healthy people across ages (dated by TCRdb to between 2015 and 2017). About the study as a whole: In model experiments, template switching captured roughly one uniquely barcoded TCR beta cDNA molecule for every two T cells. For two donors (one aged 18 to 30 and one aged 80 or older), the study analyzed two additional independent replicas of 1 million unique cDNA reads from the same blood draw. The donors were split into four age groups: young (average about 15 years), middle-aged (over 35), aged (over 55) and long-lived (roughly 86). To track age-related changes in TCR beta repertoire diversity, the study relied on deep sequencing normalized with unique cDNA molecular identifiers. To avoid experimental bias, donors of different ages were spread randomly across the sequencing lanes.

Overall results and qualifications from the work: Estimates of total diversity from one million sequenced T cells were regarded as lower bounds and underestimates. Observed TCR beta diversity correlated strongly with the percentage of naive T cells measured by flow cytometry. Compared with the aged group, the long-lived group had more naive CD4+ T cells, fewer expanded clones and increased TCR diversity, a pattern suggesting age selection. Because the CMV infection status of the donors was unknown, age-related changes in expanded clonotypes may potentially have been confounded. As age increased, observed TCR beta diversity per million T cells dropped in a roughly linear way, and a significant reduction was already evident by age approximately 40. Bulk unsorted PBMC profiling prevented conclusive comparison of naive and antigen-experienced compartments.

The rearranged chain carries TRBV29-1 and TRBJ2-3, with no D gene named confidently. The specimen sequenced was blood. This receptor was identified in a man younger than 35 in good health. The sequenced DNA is TGCAGCGCCCCATTAGGCCTACCGCCTAGCACAGATACGCAGTATTTT. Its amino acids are CSAPLGLPPSTDTQYF.